Shown below are 17 T cell receptor beta chains from a single sample sequenced in a study of tumor-infiltrating lymphocytes in oesophageal squamous cell carcinoma. TCRdb recomputed calls from the PCR reads with MiXCR, one row per CDR3 protein. The sample lists 10,000 to 15,000 distinct CDR3 sequences; less than 55% were seen once. The specimen sequenced was esophageal tumor tissue. The source is a female donor with esophageal squamous cell carcinoma.

This clonotype ranks as medium-sized (0.01 to 0.1%). The V gene is TRBV7-3, the J gene TRBJ2-3, with 9 bases identical to TRBD2. There are 14 residues in the CDR3. Losses at the gene ends were 5 bases for V and 6 bases for J; bases not matched to a gene: 6. CDR1 and CDR2 from the germline V gene are SGHTA and FQGTGA. The CDR3 DNA reads as TGTGCCAGCAGCCCCATGGCGGGGGGGGATACGCAGTATTTT. It translates to CASSPMAGGDTQYF.

This clonotype appeared many times. The chain is built from TRBV2 and TRBJ2-3; TRBD2 aligns across 9 bases. V lost 2 bases, J lost 2 bases, and 5 bases stayed unmatched. Germline CDR1 and CDR2: SNHLY and FYNNEI. The length of the CDR3 is 16 residues. CDR3 region: CASSERPSGATDTQYF. For the CDR3, the DNA is TGTGCCAGCAGTGAAAGGCCTAGCGGGGCCACAGATACGCAGTATTTT.

This clonotype is termed medium-sized. A junction boundary mismatches the germline segment, possibly from a read error. The chain uses TRBV6-1 and TRBJ2-7; a possible D gene is TRBD1 (6 bases). Germline V gives CDR1 MNHNS, CDR2 SASEGT. This CDR3 spans 13 amino acids. In DNA form, the CDR3 reads TGTGCCAGCAGTACGGACAGAGATTCACCCCTCCACTTC. The encoded protein is CASSTDRDSPLHF.

There are a few counts of this clonotype. The V call is TRBV5-1, the J call TRBJ2-7, with 13 bases matching TRBD2. V gave up 7 bases and J gave up 3 bases; unmatched junction bases: 13. The CDR3 loop spans 17 amino acids. The V gene's germline CDR1 is SGHRS and CDR2 YFSETQ. CDR3 protein: CASDVGGRTSGSYEQYF. The CDR3 DNA follows: TGCGCCAGCGACGTAGGGGGACGGACTAGCGGGAGCTACGAGCAGTACTTC.

The table lists this clonotype with many counts. The chain combines TRBV6-4 with TRBJ2-5; D might be TRBD1 or TRBD2, each matching 7 bases. V gave up 6 bases and J gave up 5 bases, with 13 bases separating them. The CDR3 is 13 amino acids. Germline V CDR1 and CDR2: MRHNA, SNTAGT. As DNA, the CDR3 is TGTGCCAGCAGCCGACAGGGAGGGGAGACCCAGTACTTC. Translated, it gives CASSRQGGETQYF.

The chain recombines TRBV7-2 with TRBJ1-2; D gene unclear. V was pared by 4 bases and J by 1 base, with 7 bases between. Looked up from germline, CDR1 is SGHTA and CDR2 is FQGNSA. The CDR3 spans 13 residues. CDR3 protein: CASSSSYNYGYTF. The CDR3 coding sequence is TGTGCCAGCAGCTCAAGTTATAACTATGGCTACACCTTC.

The V call is TRBV11-2, the J call TRBJ2-1; D is possibly TRBD1 (6 bases). The better agreement between TRBJ2-7 and the DNA end casts doubt on the J call. The CDR3 extends over 18 amino acids. The germline CDR1 and CDR2 sequences are SGHAT and FQNNGV. CDR3 DNA sequence: TGTGCCAGCAGCTTAGATCGAATCCAAAGAGGGTGGACAGATACGCAGTACTTC. Protein product: CASSLDRIQRGWTDTQYF.

This sequence joins TRBV6-1 and TRBJ2-7, with TRBD2 identical over 8 bases. Germline V gene data show CDR1 as MNHNS and CDR2 as SASEGT. V lost 5 bases and J lost 5; bases outside the gene matches: 11. The CDR3 totals 15 residues. The CDR3 DNA reads as TGTGCCAGCAGTTCGCCAGCGGGAGTCGGCGACGAGCAGTACTTC. Protein product: CASSSPAGVGDEQYF.

The sample holds a few counts of this clonotype. The rearrangement uses TRBV6-5 and TRBJ2-1, with D unclear. CDR1 and CDR2 (germline): MNHEY, SVGAGI. V was clipped by 4 bases and J by 4 bases, with 11 bases between them. The CDR3 consists of 14 residues. Here the CDR3 DNA reads TGTGCCAGCAGTTCCGTGACGGAATACAATGAGCAGTTCTTC. Translation: CASSSVTEYNEQFF.

The chain employs TRBV7-2 and TRBJ2-1, with 7 bases matching TRBD1. The germline CDR1 and CDR2 sequences are SGHTA and FQGNSA. The CDR3 contains 15 residues. The V segment lost 2 bases and the J segment 7 bases; nucleotides outside the gene matches: 8. The CDR3 loop is CASSLTTGKQNEQFF. Written as DNA, the CDR3 is TGTGCCAGCAGCTTAACGACAGGGAAGCAGAATGAGCAGTTCTTC. Full variable domain (outside the CDR3, taken from reference TRBV7-2 and TRBJ2-1): GAGVSQSPSNKVTEKGKDVELRCDPISGHTALYWYRQSLGQGLEFLIYFQGNSAPDKSGLPSDRFSAERTGGSVSTLTIQRTQQEDSAVYLCASSLTTGKQNEQFFGPGTRLTVL.

As concerns this clonotype: Without the conserved terminal phenylalanine or tryptophan, this CDR3 likely stems from a read error. It is unclear where the CDR3 begins or ends on the DNA, so no DNA is shown, and the CDR3 is as TCRdb lists it. V gene TRBV6-5 combines with J gene TRBJ2-6; TRBD1, as called in the table, went unchecked against the DNA. Germline V gene data show CDR1 as MNHEY and CDR2 as SVGAGI. The CDR3 comprises 8 residues, both ends counted. Here the CDR3 reads CASTQVRT.

This clonotype showed up just a few times. The gene calls are TRBV20-1 and TRBJ1-1; TRBD1 might be the D (5 bases). The length of the CDR3 is 13 residues. CDR1 is DFQATT and CDR2 is SNEGSKA in the germline V gene (reference sequence). V lost 6 bases to trimming and J lost 1 base, with 12 bases between them. The CDR3 here is CSARGLPNTEAFF. CDR3 DNA sequence: TGCAGTGCAAGGGGACTCCCGAACACTGAAGCTTTCTTT.

This chain joins TRBV6-2 or TRBV6-3 and TRBJ2-1, with 7 bases matching TRBD2. The better agreement between TRBJ2-7 and the DNA end casts doubt on the J call. Germline lookup yields CDR1 MNHEY and CDR2 SVGEGT. The CDR3 extends over 14 amino acids. The CDR3 here is CASITRGSSYEQYF. CDR3 sequence (DNA): TGTGCCAGCATCACCCGCGGGAGCTCCTACGAGCAGTACTTC.

This chain links TRBV7-3 with TRBJ2-5; 10 bases line up with TRBD1. With 5 bases clipped from V and 2 bases from J, the junction kept 5 bases outside the gene matches. The CDR3 loop spans 15 amino acids. Germline CDR1 reads SGHTA; CDR2 reads FQGTGA. CDR3: CASSPTGGTQETQYF. As DNA, the CDR3 is TGTGCCAGCAGCCCGACAGGGGGCACGCAAGAGACCCAGTACTTC.

The chain is built from TRBV7-6 and TRBJ2-5; 7 nucleotides match TRBD1. CDR1 is SGHVS, CDR2 FNYEAQ, per germline. The V segment lost 1 base and the J segment 14 bases; nucleotides outside the gene matches: 13. This CDR3 has 14 residues. The CDR3 here is CASSLGVGGQTPYF. The DNA of the CDR3 is TGTGCCAGCAGCTTAGGTGTAGGGGGACAGACCCCTTACTTC.

This clonotype was detected a few times. The rearrangement joins TRBV7-2 to TRBJ2-1, with a tentative D call TRBD2 (6 bases). CDR3 length equals 16 residues. Trimming left V 0 bases short and J 0 bases short, with 9 bases between. CDR1 SGHTA and CDR2 FQGNSA come from the germline V gene. The CDR3 DNA sequence: TGTGCCAGCAGCTTAGCTGGAGGGGCCTCCTACAATGAGCAGTTCTTC. Protein product: CASSLAGGASYNEQFF.

This clonotype was found a few times. V and J are TRBV6-6 and TRBJ2-3, with 8 positions matching TRBD2. This CDR3 spans 17 amino acids. Unmatched junction bases numbered 10, after V lost 4 bases and J lost 1 base. Germline CDR1 and CDR2: MNHNY and SVGAGI (reference sequence). The CDR3 spells CASSLAGLSLGTDTQYF. CDR3 DNA sequence: TGTGCCAGCAGTTTAGCGGGACTTAGTCTTGGCACAGATACGCAGTATTTT.